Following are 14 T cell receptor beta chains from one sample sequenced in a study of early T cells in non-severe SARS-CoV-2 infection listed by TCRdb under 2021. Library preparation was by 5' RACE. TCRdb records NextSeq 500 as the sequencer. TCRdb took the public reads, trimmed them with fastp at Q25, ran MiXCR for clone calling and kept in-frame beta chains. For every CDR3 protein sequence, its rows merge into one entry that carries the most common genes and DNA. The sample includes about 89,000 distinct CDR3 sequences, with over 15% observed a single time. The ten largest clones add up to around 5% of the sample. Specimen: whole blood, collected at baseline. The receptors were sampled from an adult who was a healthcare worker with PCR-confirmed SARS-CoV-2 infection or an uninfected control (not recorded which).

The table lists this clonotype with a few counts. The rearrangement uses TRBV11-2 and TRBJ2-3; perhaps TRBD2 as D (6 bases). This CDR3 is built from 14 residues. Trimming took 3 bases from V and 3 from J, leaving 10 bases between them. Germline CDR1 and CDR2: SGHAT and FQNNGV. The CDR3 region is CASSLKSGTDTQYF. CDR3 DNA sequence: TGTGCCAGCAGCTTGAAGAGCGGGACAGATACGCAGTATTTT.

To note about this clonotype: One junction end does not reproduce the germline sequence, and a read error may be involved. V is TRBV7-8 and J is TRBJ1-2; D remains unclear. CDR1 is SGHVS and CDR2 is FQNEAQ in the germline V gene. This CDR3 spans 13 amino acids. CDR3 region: CVSSPGRAGGYTF. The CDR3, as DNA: TGTGTCAGCAGCCCGGGGAGGGCCGGGGGCTACACCTTC.

The CDR3 nucleotides read TGTGCCACCAGCAACAGGGGTTCTGGCAATGAGCAGTTCTTC. It yields the protein CATSNRGSGNEQFF. The genes are TRBV15 and TRBJ2-1; TRBD1 matches at 7 bases. J lost 6 bases, V lost 4 bases, and 6 bases had no gene match. CDR3 length equals 14 residues. In germline, CDR1 is LNHNV, CDR2 YYDKDF (reference sequence).

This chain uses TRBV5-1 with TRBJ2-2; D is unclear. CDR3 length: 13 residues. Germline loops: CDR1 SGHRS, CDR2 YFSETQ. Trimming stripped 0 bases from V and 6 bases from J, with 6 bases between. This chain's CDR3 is CASSLVSSGELFF. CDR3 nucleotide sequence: TGCGCCAGCAGCTTGGTGTCATCCGGGGAGCTGTTTTTT.

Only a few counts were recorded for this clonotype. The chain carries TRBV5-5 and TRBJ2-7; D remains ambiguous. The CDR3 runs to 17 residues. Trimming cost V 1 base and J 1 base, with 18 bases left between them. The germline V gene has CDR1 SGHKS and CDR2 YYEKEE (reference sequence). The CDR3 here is CASSLHVPSGPSYEQYF. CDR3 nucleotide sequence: TGTGCCAGCAGCTTGCATGTTCCGTCCGGACCTTCCTACGAGCAGTACTTC.

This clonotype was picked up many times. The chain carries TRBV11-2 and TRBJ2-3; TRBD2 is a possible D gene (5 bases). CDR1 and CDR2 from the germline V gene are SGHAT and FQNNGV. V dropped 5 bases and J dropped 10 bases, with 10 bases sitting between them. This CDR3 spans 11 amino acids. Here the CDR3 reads CASSPGLPQYF. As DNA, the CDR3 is TGTGCCAGCAGCCCCGGACTTCCGCAGTATTTT. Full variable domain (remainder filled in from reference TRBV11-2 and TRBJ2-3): EAGVAQSPRYKIIEKRQSVAFWCNPISGHATLYWYQQILGQGPKLLIQFQNNGVVDDSQLPKDRFSAERLKGVDSTLKIQPAKLEDSAVYLCASSPGLPQYFGPGTRLTVL.

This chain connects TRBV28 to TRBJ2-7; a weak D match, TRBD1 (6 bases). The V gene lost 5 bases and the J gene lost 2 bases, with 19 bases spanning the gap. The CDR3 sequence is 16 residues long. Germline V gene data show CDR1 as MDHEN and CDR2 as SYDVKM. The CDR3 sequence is CASSLGPTGTTYEQYF. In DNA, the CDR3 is TGTGCCAGCAGTCTTGGCCCGACAGGCACCACCTACGAGCAGTACTTC.

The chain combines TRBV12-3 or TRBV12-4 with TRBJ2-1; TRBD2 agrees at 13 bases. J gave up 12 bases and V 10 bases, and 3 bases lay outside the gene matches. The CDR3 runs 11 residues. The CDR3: CAIGTSGTQFF. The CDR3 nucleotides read TGTGCCATCGGGACTAGCGGGACGCAGTTCTTC.

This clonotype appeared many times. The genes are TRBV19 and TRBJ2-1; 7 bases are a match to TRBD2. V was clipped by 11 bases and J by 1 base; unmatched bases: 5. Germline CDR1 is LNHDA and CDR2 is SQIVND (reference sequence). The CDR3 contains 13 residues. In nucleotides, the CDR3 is TGTGCCGCCTCGGGGGGTTCCTACAATGAGCAGTTCTTC. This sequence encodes CAASGGSYNEQFF.

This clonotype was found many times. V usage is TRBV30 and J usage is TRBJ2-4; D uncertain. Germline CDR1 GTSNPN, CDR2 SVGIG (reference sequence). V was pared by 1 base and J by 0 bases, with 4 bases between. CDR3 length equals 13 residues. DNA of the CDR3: TGTGCCTGGAGTGATGGAGCCAAAAACATTCAGTACTTC. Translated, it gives CAWSDGAKNIQYF.

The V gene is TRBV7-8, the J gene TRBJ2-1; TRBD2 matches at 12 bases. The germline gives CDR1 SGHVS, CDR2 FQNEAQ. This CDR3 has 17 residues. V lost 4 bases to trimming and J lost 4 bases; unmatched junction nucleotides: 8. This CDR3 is CASSWPRTSGDYNEQFF. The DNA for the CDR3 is TGTGCCAGCAGCTGGCCCCGGACTAGCGGGGATTACAATGAGCAGTTCTTC.

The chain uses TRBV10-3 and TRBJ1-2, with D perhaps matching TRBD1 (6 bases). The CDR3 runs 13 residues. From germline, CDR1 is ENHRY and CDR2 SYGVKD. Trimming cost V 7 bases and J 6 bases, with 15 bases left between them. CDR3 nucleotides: TGTGCCATCATGCCGCAGGGGCTCGATGGCTACACCTTC. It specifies CAIMPQGLDGYTF.

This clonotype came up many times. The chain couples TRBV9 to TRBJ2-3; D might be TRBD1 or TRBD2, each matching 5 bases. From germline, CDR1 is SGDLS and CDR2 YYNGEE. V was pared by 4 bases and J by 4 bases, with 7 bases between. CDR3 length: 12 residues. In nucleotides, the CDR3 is TGTGCCAGCAGCAGGGACGCAGATACGCAGTATTTT. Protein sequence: CASSRDADTQYF.

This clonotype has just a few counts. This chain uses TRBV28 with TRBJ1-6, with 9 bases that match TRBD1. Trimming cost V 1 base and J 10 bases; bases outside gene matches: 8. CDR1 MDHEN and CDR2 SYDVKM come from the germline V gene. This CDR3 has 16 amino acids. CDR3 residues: CASSLSLTGGQSPLHF. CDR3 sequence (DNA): TGTGCCAGCAGTTTATCTCTTACAGGGGGCCAATCACCCCTCCACTTT.